The 25 T cell receptor beta chains below all came from one sample that was sequenced in a study of immune evolution from preneoplasia to lung adenocarcinoma. The data were produced by immunoSEQ multiplex PCR, yet TCRdb's version contains in-frame clones alone and is incomplete. The table shows approximately 7,200 clones, with roughly 84% occurring only once. Sequenced material: FFPE minimally invasive lung adenocarcinoma tissue. These receptors all come from a person aged 80 or over with lung adenocarcinoma.

The chain combines TRBV7-3 with TRBJ2-2; no clear D. Looked up from germline, CDR1 is SGHTA and CDR2 is FQGTGA. Trimming stripped 5 bases from V and 5 bases from J, with 9 bases between. This CDR3 spans 13 amino acids. DNA of the CDR3: TGTGCCAGCAGCCTCTGGAAGACCGGGGAGCTGTTTTTT. It codes for CASSLWKTGELFF. Variable domain in full (rest from reference TRBV7-3 and TRBJ2-2): GAGVSQTPSNKVTEKGKYVELRCDPISGHTALYWYRQSLGQGPEFLIYFQGTGAADDSGLPNDRFFAVRPEGSVSTLKIQRTERGDSAVYLCASSLWKTGELFFGEGSRLTVL.

This clone was detected only a few times. V and J are TRBV30 and TRBJ2-3, with D unclear. CDR3 length: 12 amino acids. Germline V CDR1 and CDR2: GTSNPN, SVGIG (reference sequence). Deletions cut 4 bases from V and 4 bases from J, with 9 bases between. Written as DNA, the CDR3 is TGTGCCTGGACAGAGTCTTCAGATACGCAGTATTTT. It codes for CAWTESSDTQYF.

The chain is built from TRBV5-1 and TRBJ1-1, with D tentatively TRBD1 (5 bases). Germline V gives CDR1 SGHRS, CDR2 YFSETQ. The CDR3 totals 14 residues. Trimming stripped 4 bases from V and 0 bases from J, with 10 bases between. CDR3 protein: CASSTGTLNTEAFF. The CDR3 DNA sequence: TGCGCCAGCAGCACCGGGACGTTGAACACTGAAGCTTTCTTT.

The rearrangement joins TRBV29-1 to TRBJ2-2; D not certain. The CDR3 extends over 15 amino acids. The V gene's germline CDR1 is SQVTM and CDR2 ANQGSEA. V was cut by 4 bases and J by 5 bases, with 17 bases left in between. CDR3 nucleotides: TGCAGCGTTGTAGGTAGGGCTGGATCGACCGGGGAGCTGTTTTTT. It encodes CSVVGRAGSTGELFF.

V gene TRBV7-2 combines with J gene TRBJ2-5; D unresolved. The CDR3 consists of 14 residues. Germline CDR1 is SGHTA and CDR2 is FQGNSA. The germline V and J ends were trimmed by 0 bases and 1 base, with 6 bases remaining between them. CDR3: CASSLAYGQETQYF. The DNA for the CDR3 is TGTGCCAGCAGCTTAGCATACGGCCAAGAGACCCAGTACTTC.

The chain is built from TRBV11-2 and TRBJ2-7; TRBD2 might be the D (5 bases). This CDR3 is 15 amino acids long. V lost 5 bases, J lost 3 bases, and 17 bases lay in between. Per germline, CDR1 SGHAT and CDR2 FQNNGV. CDR3 sequence reads: CASSTDNSVVYEQYF. CDR3 bases: TGTGCCAGCAGCACCGACAATAGCGTGGTCTACGAGCAGTACTTC.

This chain uses TRBV19 with TRBJ1-2; D is unclear. This CDR3 region has 13 residues. With 3 bases removed from V and 3 bases from J, the gap between germline ends came to 8 bases. Germline V gene data show CDR1 as LNHDA and CDR2 as SQIVND (reference sequence). The CDR3 region is CASSISPDYGYTF. The CDR3 DNA follows: TGTGCCAGTAGTATTTCGCCAGACTATGGCTACACCTTC.

The chain recombines TRBV11-3 with TRBJ2-3; D is perhaps TRBD1 or TRBD2 (6 bases each). Between the trimmed V and J ends, which lost 5 bases and 3 bases, there was a span of 15 bases. CDR1 SGHNT and CDR2 YENEEA come from the germline V gene. The CDR3 sequence is 15 residues long. The CDR3 spells CASSPGGGRTDTQYF. The CDR3, as DNA: TGTGCCAGCAGCCCCGGAGGGGGGAGGACAGATACGCAGTATTTT.

The chain joins TRBV5-1 to TRBJ1-6, with 10 bases aligning to TRBD1. The CDR3 length is 16 residues. V dropped 4 bases and J dropped 12; count of bases not matched to a gene: 13. Germline CDR1 SGHRS, CDR2 YFSETQ. CDR3 DNA sequence: TGCGCCAGCAGCCTAGGAAAAACGTGGACAGGGGGACCCCTCCACTTT. As protein: CASSLGKTWTGGPLHF.

This sequence joins TRBV4-3 and TRBJ2-6; TRBD1 matches at 9 bases. The germline CDR1 and CDR2 sequences are LGHNA and YSLEER. The CDR3 sequence is 16 residues long. The J segment lost 4 bases and the V segment lost 4 bases, leaving 5 bases of the junction unmatched. This CDR3 is CASSLHRGPGANVLTF. The CDR3 DNA sequence: TGCGCCAGCAGCCTGCACAGGGGGCCAGGGGCCAACGTCCTGACTTTC.

The chain recombines TRBV19 with TRBJ1-5, with TRBD1 identical over 8 bases. In germline, CDR1 is LNHDA, CDR2 SQIVND (reference sequence). J gave up 4 bases and V 6 bases, and 11 bases lay outside the gene matches. The CDR3 totals 16 residues. CDR3 sequence: CASSTIDRGPNQPQHF. The CDR3, as DNA: TGTGCCAGTAGCACAATAGACAGGGGACCAAATCAGCCCCAGCATTTT.

This clone was detected a few times. The rearrangement joins TRBV6-5 to TRBJ1-2; D may be TRBD1 (5 bases). V was trimmed by 7 bases and J by 8 bases, leaving 23 bases between them. The germline V gene encodes CDR1 MNHEY and CDR2 SVGAGI. CDR3 length equals 15 residues. CDR3 sequence reads: CASISEFRGSGGYTF. The CDR3 nucleotides read TGTGCCAGCATCTCGGAGTTTCGGGGCAGTGGCGGCTACACCTTC.

The V gene is TRBV4-1, the J gene TRBJ2-5; 7 bases fit TRBD1. Trimming cost V 0 bases and J 5 bases; bases outside gene matches: 12. Per the germline V gene, CDR1 is MGHRA and CDR2 is YSYEKL. There are 17 residues in the CDR3. The CDR3 DNA is TGCGCCAGCAGCCAAGACCCCGACAGGGTGCGGCGGGAGACCCAGTACTTC. Protein: CASSQDPDRVRRETQYF.

The J gene is TRBJ1-1, the V gene TRBV28; weak D call: TRBD1 (5 bases). The CDR3 runs 16 residues. Germline CDR1 and CDR2: MDHEN and SYDVKM. V was pared by 4 bases and J by 0 bases, with 15 bases between. The CDR3 nucleotides are TGTGCCAGCAGTTCCCCCCCTGAGGGGATGAACACTGAAGCTTTCTTT. Its translation: CASSSPPEGMNTEAFF.

The chain couples TRBV18 to TRBJ1-2; D is unclear. This CDR3 contains 15 residues. V lost 0 bases and J lost 4, with 12 bases in between. Germline assignment: CDR1 KGHSH and CDR2 LQKENI. As DNA, the CDR3 is TGTGCCAGCTCACCACCTAGGGAGACGGGCTATGGCTACACCTTC. Translating gives CASSPPRETGYGYTF.

J is TRBJ2-3 and V is TRBV5-1; 7 nucleotides line up with TRBD2. Germline-derived CDR1 and CDR2 are SGHRS and YFSETQ. The CDR3 is 15 amino acids. The V gene end was trimmed by 2 bases and the J gene end by 4 bases; junction bases not matched to a gene: 7. The CDR3 protein is CASSFTRERADTQYF. The CDR3 DNA reads as TGCGCCAGCAGCTTCACGCGGGAGAGGGCAGATACGCAGTATTTT.

The rearrangement joins TRBV5-8 to TRBJ1-5; TRBD1 matches at 8 bases. The germline gives CDR1 SGHTS, CDR2 YDEGEE. V was clipped by 1 base and J by 2 bases; unmatched bases: 5. The CDR3 length is 16 residues. The CDR3 loop reads CASSLSRGLGNQPQHF. The CDR3 region has the DNA TGTGCCAGCAGCTTGAGCAGGGGGCTTGGCAATCAGCCCCAGCATTTT.

The rearrangement uses TRBV27 and TRBJ1-4; weak D call: TRBD1 (5 bases). V lost 6 bases, J lost 3 bases, and 20 bases lay in between. CDR3 size: 17 residues. Germline CDR1 reads MNHEY; CDR2 reads SMNVEV (reference sequence). CDR3: CASRTLGGRRSNEKLFF. The CDR3 nucleotides read TGTGCCAGCAGAACCCTTGGGGGGAGAAGGTCTAATGAAAAACTGTTTTTT.

The rearrangement uses TRBV2 and TRBJ2-3; D is ambiguous. Germline CDR1 SNHLY, CDR2 FYNNEI. The CDR3 extends over 12 amino acids. V lost 5 bases and J 4 bases, leaving 7 bases between the germline ends. The CDR3 is CASSQGSDTQYF. The CDR3 nucleotides read TGTGCCAGCAGTCAAGGGTCAGATACGCAGTATTTT. The full variable domain, with the rest looked up from reference TRBV2 and TRBJ2-3, is EPEVTQTPSHQVTQMGQEVILRCVPISNHLYFYWYRQILGQKVEFLVSFYNNEISEKSEIFDDQFSVERPDGSNFTLKIRSTKLEDSAMYFCASSQGSDTQYFGPGTRLTVL.

The chain has TRBV10-2 and TRBJ2-2, with 8 positions matching TRBD1. CDR3 size: 15 residues. The trim removed 9 bases at V and 1 base at J, leaving 7 bases unmatched. Germline V gene data show CDR1 as WSHSY and CDR2 as SAAADI. The CDR3 reads CASKLGQGNTGELFF. CDR3 DNA sequence: TGCGCCAGTAAACTAGGACAGGGGAACACCGGGGAGCTGTTTTTT.

This rearrangement joins TRBV20-1 to TRBJ1-2; perhaps TRBD1 as D (5 bases). Trimming left V 3 bases short and J 10 bases short, with 12 bases between. CDR1 is DFQATT, CDR2 SNEGSKA, per germline (reference sequence). The CDR3 extends over 11 amino acids. The CDR3 DNA is TGCAGTGCTAGCGTGGCAGGGTACTACACCTTC. Protein: CSASVAGYYTF.

The V gene is TRBV30, the J gene TRBJ2-1; a weak D match, TRBD2 (6 bases). The germline V and J ends were trimmed by 6 bases and 7 bases, with 16 bases remaining between them. Germline lookup yields CDR1 GTSNPN and CDR2 SVGIG (reference sequence). The CDR3 is 13 amino acids. This CDR3 reads CACLGGSGNEQFF. For the CDR3, the DNA is TGTGCCTGCCTCGGGGGTTCGGGAAATGAGCAGTTCTTC.

The DNA for the CDR3 is TGTGCCAGCAGCTTAAAGGGGACAGGGGGAGGCACCGGGGAGCTGTTTTTT. It is translated as CASSLKGTGGGTGELFF. The chain combines TRBV11-1 with TRBJ2-2; 11 bases line up with TRBD1. After removal of 2 bases from V and 4 bases from J, the junction contained 6 bases not matched to a gene. CDR3 length: 17 residues. CDR1 and CDR2 from the germline V gene are SGHAT and FQDESV (reference sequence).

The gene calls are TRBV27 and TRBJ2-7, with D unclear. Germline values: CDR1 MNHEY, CDR2 SMNVEV (reference sequence). The CDR3 consists of 13 residues. V dropped 4 bases and J dropped 6 bases, with 13 bases sitting between them. The CDR3 region is CASSWSLVGEQYF. In DNA, the CDR3 is TGTGCCAGCAGTTGGTCTCTGGTTGGCGAGCAGTACTTC.

The chain combines TRBV9 with TRBJ2-5, with D perhaps matching TRBD1 or TRBD2 (5 bases each). The CDR3 loop spans 14 amino acids. Germline values: CDR1 SGDLS, CDR2 YYNGEE. V was shortened by 0 bases and J by 0 bases, with 6 bases between the two germline ends. The CDR3 reads CASSVAGHQETQYF. CDR3 sequence (DNA): TGTGCCAGCAGCGTAGCGGGACACCAAGAGACCCAGTACTTC.